These T cell receptor beta chains were read from a single sample in a study of T cells in Graves' hyperthyroidism and ophthalmopathy. TCRdb re-analysed the multiplex PCR reads in MiXCR, keeping a single row per CDR3 protein. The table records 550,000 to 600,000 distinct CDR3 sequences, about half of them present only once. Sequencing input: peripheral blood or thyroid tissue (not recorded which). These receptors were taken from an adult woman with Graves' disease, either hyperthyroidism or ophthalmopathy (not recorded which). The CDR3 runs from the conserved cysteine through the conserved F or W.

>TRBV4-3|TRBJ1-6
CASSQARHQGAPLHF
>TRBV6-4|TRBJ1-2
CASSQTGSGSNGYTF
>TRBV27|TRBJ2-7
CASSLTERSPYEQYF
>TRBV20-1|TRBJ1-2
CSAAENYGYTF
>TRBV7-9|TRBJ1-2
CASSFAASTYGYTF
>TRBV20-1|TRBJ2-7
CSALLTQLYEQYF
>TRBV5-1|TRBJ1-1
CASSLAADLLDTEAFF
>TRBV12-3/TRBV12-4|TRBJ2-7
CASSPPGDGVYEQYF
>TRBV7-9|TRBJ2-1
CASSLPESSYNEQFF
>TRBV6-5|TRBJ2-5
CASRGFTGSGYQETQYF
>TRBV7-9|TRBJ2-7
CASSPAGGDYEQYF
>TRBV28|TRBJ1-2
CASSSPGTGDGYTF
>TRBV19|TRBJ2-1
CASTRTGRSDEQFF
>TRBV5-1|TRBJ1-1
CASSLVSQGGTEAFF
>TRBV13|TRBJ1-1
CASSPRASPAAEAFF
>TRBV7-6|TRBJ2-5
CASSLATDRALETQYF
>TRBV5-6|TRBJ2-5
CASSRPGLVVETQYF
>TRBV30|TRBJ1-5
CAGAWPYTRPQHF
>TRBV7-2|TRBJ2-5
CASTYQTGGQETQYF
>TRBV3-1|TRBJ1-2
CASSQNLGTGEFGYTF
>TRBV27|TRBJ2-3
CASSLSLGTPDTQYF
>TRBV5-1|TRBJ2-7
CASRTSAHVYEQYF
>TRBV29-1|TRBJ1-2
CSVGAGGLGGYTF
>TRBV11-2|TRBJ2-5
CASSTRGLAGVPGF
>TRBV30|TRBJ2-2
CATSGSGRTGELFF
>TRBV10-3|TRBJ2-7
CAIREGSTTYEQYF
>TRBV6-1|TRBJ2-3
CASSEETGRDTQYF
>TRBV10-3|TRBJ1-2
CATGYGYGYTF